The 31 T cell receptor beta chains presented below share a single source sample, sequenced in a study of read filtering for tumor transcriptome and immune sequencing. From 300 to 400 ng of RNA, a library with molecular barcoded alpha/delta and beta/gamma adaptors was made. TCRdb re-called the reads through MiXCR, storing one row per CDR3 protein. The sample yields 50,000 or so distinct CDR3 sequences, 15% to 20% seen once. The sample taken for sequencing was a population of CD138-negative cells sorted from bone marrow. All receptors come from a donor at least 40 years old with multiple myeloma.

This clonotype appeared many times. V usage is TRBV20-1 and J usage is TRBJ2-3; 10 bases align to TRBD2. From germline, CDR1 is DFQATT and CDR2 SNEGSKA (reference sequence). Trimming at V came to 3 bases and at J to 5 bases, leaving 8 bases not matched to a gene. The CDR3 has 15 residues. CDR3 in amino acids: CSASEREGEQDTQYF. CDR3 coding DNA: TGCAGTGCTAGTGAGCGGGAGGGGGAGCAAGATACGCAGTATTTT.

This clonotype appeared a few times. The chain employs TRBV29-1 and TRBJ2-5; D perhaps matches TRBD1 (5 bases). Germline CDR1 is SQVTM and CDR2 is ANQGSEA. Trimming shortened V by 4 bases and J by 4 bases, and 7 bases separated the two germline ends. This CDR3 region has 11 residues. The CDR3 DNA reads as TGCAGCGTTGGAAGGGGAGAGACCCAGTACTTC. Its protein is CSVGRGETQYF.

CDR3 coding DNA: TGTGCCATCAGCTCACCTCCGAAACTCACAGATACGCAGTATTTT. Its translation is CAISSPPKLTDTQYF. The rearrangement joins TRBV28 to TRBJ2-3, with D unresolved. CDR1 is MDHEN, CDR2 SYDVKM, per germline. The CDR3 loop spans 15 amino acids. Trimming took 10 bases from V and 2 from J, leaving 19 bases between them.

This clonotype is medium-sized within its sample. In DNA form, the CDR3 reads TGCAGCGTGTCCGGGACAGGGAGACCCGGGGAGCTGTTTTTT. It specifies CSVSGTGRPGELFF. The chain is built from TRBV29-1 and TRBJ2-2; TRBD1 matches at 9 bases. From germline, CDR1 is SQVTM and CDR2 ANQGSEA. V was clipped by 6 bases and J by 6 bases; unmatched bases: 8. This CDR3 spans 14 amino acids.

In the case of this clonotype: A much bigger clone sits one base away, suggesting this may be a read error. The V gene is TRBV6-5, the J gene TRBJ1-4, with D tentatively TRBD1 (5 bases). CDR1 is MNHEY and CDR2 is SVGAGI in the germline V gene. The CDR3 has 17 residues. CDR3: CVSSYSSGKGKREKLFF. In DNA, the CDR3 is TGTGTCAGCAGTTACTCGAGCGGCAAGGGGAAGCGGGAAAAACTGTTTTTT.

This clonotype was recorded many times. The chain has TRBV7-8 and TRBJ2-7, with a possible D match to TRBD2 (5 bases). V shed 0 bases and J shed 3 bases, with 9 bases lying between them. The length of the CDR3 is 14 residues. Germline V gives CDR1 SGHVS, CDR2 FQNEAQ. Here the CDR3 reads CASSLAGVGYEQYF. CDR3 bases: TGTGCCAGCAGCTTAGCGGGAGTCGGCTACGAGCAGTACTTC.

This clonotype was observed at least ten times. The V and J genes are TRBV4-2 and TRBJ1-5; a possible D gene is TRBD1 (6 bases). The CDR3 covers 13 residues. With 3 bases removed from V and 6 bases from J, the gap between germline ends came to 9 bases. The V gene's germline CDR1 is LGHNA and CDR2 YNFKEQ. The DNA for the CDR3 is TGTGCCAGCAGCCAGGGGGGCCCTCAGCCCCAGCATTTT. Translation gives CASSQGGPQPQHF.

This clonotype has at least ten counts. This chain joins TRBV7-2 and TRBJ1-1; no definite D call. The germline gives CDR1 SGHTA, CDR2 FQGNSA. V dropped 7 bases and J dropped 5 bases, with 17 bases sitting between them. This CDR3 contains 14 residues. Written as DNA, the CDR3 is TGTGCCAGCATCCCTAACCGGGCCTCAACTGAAGCTTTCTTT. Translating gives CASIPNRASTEAFF. Variable domain in full (rest from reference TRBV7-2 and TRBJ1-1): GAGVSQSPSNKVTEKGKDVELRCDPISGHTALYWYRQSLGQGLEFLIYFQGNSAPDKSGLPSDRFSAERTGGSVSTLTIQRTQQEDSAVYLCASIPNRASTEAFFGQGTRLTVV.

The chain links TRBV28 to TRBJ1-1; a weak D match, TRBD1 (5 bases). Germline-derived CDR1 and CDR2 are MDHEN and SYDVKM. The ends were cut back, 7 bases at V and 11 bases at J, with 14 bases in the middle. This CDR3 contains 11 residues. The CDR3 is CASIRGTRAFF. CDR3 nucleotide sequence: TGTGCCAGCATAAGGGGCACCCGGGCTTTCTTT.

This clonotype was detected many times. V and J are TRBV6-2 or TRBV6-3 and TRBJ2-1; D is undetermined. The germline V gene has CDR1 MNHEY and CDR2 SVGEGT. The CDR3 spans 16 residues. With 5 bases removed from V and 0 bases from J, the gap between germline ends came to 14 bases. The DNA for the CDR3 is TGTGCCAGCAGTGCCGCTCGCCTCAGCTCCTACAATGAGCAGTTCTTC. It encodes CASSAARLSSYNEQFF.

Concerning this clonotype: Given a much more abundant clone one base away, this may be a read error. The chain combines TRBV12-3 or TRBV12-4 with TRBJ2-3; no clear D gene. The CDR3 covers 12 residues. The CDR3 DNA follows: TGTGCCAGCGGTTTTCACGGGGATACGCAGTATTTT. Translation gives CASGFHGDTQYF.

This clonotype showed up many times. The CDR3 coding sequence is TGTGCCTGGGTAGACCCGGGGCATGGCTACACCTTC. This encodes CAWVDPGHGYTF. The chain is built from TRBV30 and TRBJ1-2; D perhaps matches TRBD1 (5 bases). The germline CDR1 and CDR2 sequences are GTSNPN and SVGIG (reference sequence). CDR3 length: 12 residues. V dropped 5 bases and J dropped 6 bases, with 13 bases sitting between them.

V gene TRBV15 combines with J gene TRBJ2-6; D tentatively reads TRBD1 or TRBD2 (5 bases each). V lost 1 base and J 3 bases, leaving 10 bases between the germline ends. The CDR3 covers 16 residues. Per germline, CDR1 LNHNV and CDR2 YYDKDF (reference sequence). The CDR3 spells CATSRGRTSGANVLTF. CDR3 sequence (DNA): TGTGCCACCAGCAGAGGGAGGACAAGTGGGGCCAACGTCCTGACTTTC.

The chain is built from TRBV19 and TRBJ1-5; TRBD1 aligns across 9 bases. Per germline, CDR1 LNHDA and CDR2 SQIVND (reference sequence). There are 14 residues in the CDR3. Trimming at V came to 5 bases and at J to 6 bases, leaving 5 bases not matched to a gene. This chain's CDR3 is CASSRTGGAQPQHF. The CDR3 DNA sequence: TGTGCCAGTAGTCGCACAGGGGGCGCTCAGCCCCAGCATTTT.

This clonotype was counted at least ten times. The genes are TRBV7-6 and TRBJ2-1, with 10 bases that match TRBD2. The CDR3 spans 18 residues. The V segment lost 1 base and the J segment 7 bases; nucleotides outside the gene matches: 13. Germline CDR1 reads SGHVS; CDR2 reads FNYEAQ. The CDR3 spells CASSLVVAGGPSGNEQFF. The CDR3 DNA reads as TGTGCCAGCAGCTTAGTGGTAGCGGGAGGCCCCTCGGGGAATGAGCAGTTCTTC. Supplemented by reference TRBV7-6 and TRBJ2-1, the full variable domain reads GAGVSQSPRYKVTKRGQDVALRCDPISGHVSLYWYRQALGQGPEFLTYFNYEAQQDKSGLPNDRFSAERPEGSISTLTIQRTEQRDSAMYRCASSLVVAGGPSGNEQFFGPGTRLTVL.

This clonotype appeared once. This clone may be a read error of a much larger clone one base away. The chain has TRBV10-3 and TRBJ2-2, with D maybe TRBD1 (6 bases). CDR3 size: 13 residues. The germline CDR1 and CDR2 sequences are ENHRY and SYGVKD. The CDR3 loop is CAISQGNIGELFF. CDR3 sequence (DNA): TGTGCCATCAGCCAGGGGAACATCGGGGAGCTGTTTTTT.

Ten or more counts support this clonotype. This sequence joins TRBV19 and TRBJ2-1, with no clear D. The CDR3 has 14 residues. Trimming took off 6 bases at V and 0 bases at J, with 9 bases between the two ends. The germline gives CDR1 LNHDA, CDR2 SQIVND (reference sequence). CDR3 sequence (DNA): TGTGCCAGTAGCTGGCAGGACTCCTACAATGAGCAGTTCTTC. It translates to CASSWQDSYNEQFF.

This clonotype was observed at least ten times. The chain employs TRBV6-2 or TRBV6-3 and TRBJ2-7; TRBD1 aligns across 7 bases. The CDR3 runs 14 residues. V lost 6 bases to trimming and J lost 2 bases; unmatched junction nucleotides: 7. Germline CDR1 is MNHEY and CDR2 is SVGEGT. The chain's CDR3 is CASSNSGGAYEQYF. Here the CDR3 DNA reads TGTGCCAGCAGCAACTCAGGGGGTGCCTACGAGCAGTACTTC.

This clonotype was observed many times. V gene TRBV20-1 combines with J gene TRBJ1-1; D is uncertain. Trimming pared 3 bases from V and 1 base from J, leaving 9 bases between. CDR3 length equals 13 residues. Germline V gives CDR1 DFQATT, CDR2 SNEGSKA (reference sequence). The CDR3 spells CSARSPQNTEAFF. As DNA, the CDR3 is TGCAGTGCTAGGTCCCCCCAGAACACTGAAGCTTTCTTT.

This clonotype was counted many times. The CDR3 nucleotides read TGTGCCAGCAGCCGCCGGGTGGCGGGAATTGTGGGGGAGACCCAGTACTTC. Protein: CASSRRVAGIVGETQYF. The chain is built from TRBV11-3 and TRBJ2-5; possibly TRBD2 for D (6 bases). Deletions cut 5 bases from V and 5 bases from J, with 24 bases between. This CDR3 is built from 17 residues. CDR1 SGHNT and CDR2 YENEEA come from the germline V gene.

This clonotype was picked up many times. V and J are TRBV6-2 or TRBV6-3 and TRBJ2-2, with 7 bases identical to TRBD1. J lost 0 bases, V lost 0 bases, and 1 base had no gene match. The CDR3 is made up of 16 amino acids. In germline, CDR1 is MNHEY, CDR2 SVGEGT. DNA of the CDR3: TGTGCCAGCAGTTACTCTGGGACAGCGAACACCGGGGAGCTGTTTTTT. It codes for CASSYSGTANTGELFF.

The chain is built from TRBV29-1 and TRBJ2-1; maybe TRBD2 (6 bases). This CDR3 is built from 12 residues. Germline CDR1 SQVTM, CDR2 ANQGSEA. With 7 bases removed from V and 3 bases from J, the gap between germline ends came to 10 bases. The CDR3 coding sequence is TGCAGCGAGGCCGGGAGCTACAATGAGCAGTTCTTC. Translation: CSEAGSYNEQFF.

This clonotype has only a few counts. A clone one base away is much larger, so this may be a read error. The genes are TRBV15 and TRBJ2-1; TRBD2 aligns across 8 bases. The V and J ends lost 8 bases and 8 bases, in that order; junction bases with no gene match: 14. Germline values: CDR1 LNHNV, CDR2 YYDKDF (reference sequence). This CDR3 region has 15 residues. CDR3 sequence reads: CATGTRREGGYEQFF. The CDR3 nucleotides read TGTGCCACCGGGACAAGACGGGAGGGGGGGTATGAGCAGTTCTTC.

The chain uses TRBV5-1 and TRBJ1-2, with 7 bases aligning to TRBD1. CDR1 SGHRS and CDR2 YFSETQ come from the germline V gene. V lost 0 bases, J lost 5 bases, and 7 bases stayed unmatched. The CDR3 sequence is 15 residues long. The CDR3 region is CASSLGEGGRYGYTF. DNA for the CDR3: TGCGCCAGCAGCTTGGGGGAAGGGGGCCGGTATGGCTACACCTTC.

In this sample, this clonotype turned up a few times. It may be a read error: a sequence one base away is much more abundant. The chain has TRBV7-9 and TRBJ2-2; a weak D match, TRBD2 (5 bases). The CDR3 consists of 15 residues. Germline assignment: CDR1 SEHNR and CDR2 FQNEAQ (reference sequence). CDR3 sequence (DNA): TGTGCCAGCAGCTACTCTAACCATAACACCGGGGAGCTGTCTTTT. Protein sequence: CASSYSNHNTGELSF.

The sample holds many counts of this clonotype. The chain recombines TRBV7-9 with TRBJ2-5, with 7 bases lining up with TRBD2. The CDR3 is 15 residues long. Germline lookup yields CDR1 SEHNR and CDR2 FQNEAQ (reference sequence). The junction had 10 bases not matched to a gene; V was cut back by 5 bases and J by 4 bases. The CDR3, as DNA: TGTGCCAGCAGCACGTTCGCGGGAGAAGGAGAGACCCAGTACTTC. Protein product: CASSTFAGEGETQYF.

In this sample, this clonotype turned up a few times. The chain recombines TRBV20-1 with TRBJ1-1, with D perhaps matching TRBD1 (6 bases). Germline V gives CDR1 DFQATT, CDR2 SNEGSKA (reference sequence). Trimming removed 4 bases from V and 5 bases from J, with 17 bases in between. The length of the CDR3 is 14 residues. CDR3 amino acids: CSAIKQGIETEAFF. In nucleotides, the CDR3 is TGCAGTGCTATTAAACAGGGTATTGAGACTGAAGCTTTCTTT.

This clonotype was observed many times. This chain uses TRBV29-1 with TRBJ2-1; TRBD1 might be the D (6 bases). The CDR3 sequence is 16 residues long. V shed 1 base and J shed 4 bases, with 17 bases lying between them. Per the germline V gene, CDR1 is SQVTM and CDR2 is ANQGSEA. The CDR3 DNA follows: TGCAGCGTTGAAGGTCTGGGGCAGGGGTCATACAATGAGCAGTTCTTC. Protein: CSVEGLGQGSYNEQFF.

This clonotype was counted many times. V is TRBV6-5 and J is TRBJ1-1; no definite D call. CDR3 length: 15 residues. From germline, CDR1 is MNHEY and CDR2 SVGAGI. The germline V and J ends were trimmed by 11 bases and 11 bases, with 30 bases remaining between them. This CDR3 reads CAVRPAMGARAEAFF. Here the CDR3 DNA reads TGTGCCGTCCGGCCAGCGATGGGCGCCCGGGCGGAGGCTTTCTTT.

This clonotype came up many times. The rearrangement joins TRBV2 to TRBJ2-1; 10 positions agree with TRBD2. J lost 7 bases, V lost 2 bases, and 2 bases had no gene match. The germline V gene has CDR1 SNHLY and CDR2 FYNNEI. This CDR3 region has 14 residues. The CDR3 reads CASSESTSGNEQFF. CDR3 sequence (DNA): TGTGCCAGCAGTGAATCGACTAGCGGGAATGAGCAGTTCTTC.

This clonotype has only a few counts. V and J are TRBV13 and TRBJ1-4; TRBD1 agrees at 7 bases. Germline CDR1 reads PRHDT; CDR2 reads FYEKMQ (reference sequence). This CDR3 has 15 residues. The V gene end was trimmed by 6 bases and the J gene end by 3 bases; junction bases not matched to a gene: 7. The CDR3 DNA reads as TGTGCCAGCAGTTCTCGACAGGGTGCTAATGAAAAACTGTTTTTT. Protein sequence: CASSSRQGANEKLFF.